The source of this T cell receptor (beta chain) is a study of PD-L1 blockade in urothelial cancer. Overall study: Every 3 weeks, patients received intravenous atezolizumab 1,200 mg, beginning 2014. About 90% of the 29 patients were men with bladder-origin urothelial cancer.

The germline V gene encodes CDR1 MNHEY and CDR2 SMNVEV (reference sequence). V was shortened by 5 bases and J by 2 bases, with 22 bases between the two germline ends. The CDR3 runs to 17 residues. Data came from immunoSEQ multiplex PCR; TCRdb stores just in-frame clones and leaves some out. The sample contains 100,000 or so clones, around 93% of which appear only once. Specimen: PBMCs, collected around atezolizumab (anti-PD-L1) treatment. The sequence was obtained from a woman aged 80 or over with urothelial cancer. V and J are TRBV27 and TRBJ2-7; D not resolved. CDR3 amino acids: CASSPLPLGNTAYEQYF. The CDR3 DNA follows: TGTGCCAGCAGTCCCCTCCCACTGGGTAATACAGCCTACGAGCAGTACTTC.